Presented here are 32 T cell receptor beta chains from one specimen sequenced in a study of blood T cell repertoires in COVID-19. The assay was immunoSEQ multiplex PCR, and TCRdb's table has in-frame clones only and misses some. The table has over 200,000 clones, approximately 83% seen once. Sequenced sample: peripheral blood. These TCRs come from a man aged 40-49 years with acute or convalescent COVID-19.

The rearrangement links TRBV27 to TRBJ1-4; 7 positions agree with TRBD1. The CDR3 is made up of 16 amino acids. The trim removed 1 base at V and 12 bases at J, leaving 14 bases unmatched. Per the germline V gene, CDR1 is MNHEY and CDR2 is SMNVEV (reference sequence). CDR3 sequence: CASSLFAGGLAGELFF. Here the CDR3 DNA reads TGTGCCAGCAGTTTATTTGCAGGGGGATTGGCCGGTGAACTGTTTTTT.

The V call is TRBV23-1, the J call TRBJ2-1; 13 nucleotides line up with TRBD2. TRBV23-1 is assigned to the ORF class and has an uncertain function. The ends lost 8 bases at V and 7 bases at J; junction bases unmatched: 17. The CDR3 is 18 residues long. CDR3 sequence reads: CASGWTSGRRTARNEQFF. In DNA, the CDR3 is TGCGCCAGCGGTTGGACTAGCGGGAGACGGACTGCTAGGAATGAGCAGTTCTTC.

The chain links TRBV2 to TRBJ2-7; tentatively, D is TRBD1 (5 bases). The CDR3 loop spans 14 amino acids. The V end was cut by 6 bases, the J end by 0 bases, with 12 bases between. In germline, CDR1 is SNHLY, CDR2 FYNNEI. CDR3 nucleotide sequence: TGTGCCAGCAGAACAGGTATATCCTCCTACGAGCAGTACTTC. It codes for CASRTGISSYEQYF. The full variable domain, completed using reference TRBV2 and TRBJ2-7, is EPEVTQTPSHQVTQMGQEVILRCVPISNHLYFYWYRQILGQKVEFLVSFYNNEISEKSEIFDDQFSVERPDGSNFTLKIRSTKLEDSAMYFCASRTGISSYEQYFGPGTRLTVT.

V gene TRBV5-5 combines with J gene TRBJ1-3; D possibly corresponds to TRBD1 (6 bases). CDR1 is SGHKS and CDR2 is YYEKEE in the germline V gene (reference sequence). Deletions cut 1 base from V and 4 bases from J, with 18 bases between. The CDR3 sequence is 17 residues long. CDR3 nucleotide sequence: TGTGCCAGCAGCTTGACCCCTCTGGGGACATCAGGAAACACCATATATTTT. As protein: CASSLTPLGTSGNTIYF. Full variable domain (outside the CDR3, taken from reference TRBV5-5 and TRBJ1-3): DAGVTQSPTHLIKTRGQQVTLRCSPISGHKSVSWYQQVLGQGPQFIFQYYEKEERGRGNFPDRFSARQFPNYSSELNVNALLLGDSALYLCASSLTPLGTSGNTIYFGEGSWLTVV.

CDR3 DNA sequence: TGTGCCAGCAGCGAGACGACAGGCATGAACACTGAAGCTTTCTTT. Amino acid sequence: CASSETTGMNTEAFF. This chain links TRBV5-4 with TRBJ1-1, with D possibly matching TRBD1 (6 bases). Germline V gene data show CDR1 as SGHNT and CDR2 as YYREEE (reference sequence). The CDR3 covers 15 residues. V lost 4 bases to trimming and J lost 0 bases, with 13 bases between them.

The genes are TRBV9 and TRBJ1-3; tentative D call: TRBD1 (6 bases). V was trimmed by 0 bases and J by 4 bases, leaving 17 bases between them. The CDR3 length is 17 residues. Per the germline V gene, CDR1 is SGDLS and CDR2 is YYNGEE. The CDR3 here is CASSVGFLRGSGNTIYF. The CDR3 nucleotides are TGTGCCAGCAGCGTAGGCTTTTTGAGGGGGTCCGGAAACACCATATATTTT.

This clone was seen only once. V usage is TRBV19 and J usage is TRBJ2-7; maybe TRBD2 (6 bases). The CDR3 runs to 16 residues. Trimming took 9 bases from V and 5 from J, leaving 26 bases between them. CDR1 is LNHDA, CDR2 SQIVND, per germline (reference sequence). CDR3: CASLNSRGGVNDEQYF. The DNA of the CDR3 is TGTGCCAGCCTCAATTCTAGGGGCGGGGTCAACGACGAGCAGTACTTC.

V and J are TRBV12-3 or TRBV12-4 and TRBJ1-1; 7 nucleotides match TRBD1. This CDR3 contains 13 residues. With 5 bases clipped from V and 9 bases from J, the junction kept 9 bases outside the gene matches. The CDR3 loop reads CASSRQGFIQAFF. The CDR3 DNA is TGTGCCAGCAGTCGACAGGGTTTCATTCAAGCTTTCTTT.

The chain employs TRBV19 and TRBJ1-1, with 9 bases lining up with TRBD1. The CDR3 has 14 amino acids. J was trimmed by 0 bases and V by 6 bases; bases with no gene match: 2. The germline CDR1 and CDR2 sequences are LNHDA and SQIVND (reference sequence). CDR3 residues: CASSRTGVNTEAFF. DNA for the CDR3: TGTGCCAGTAGCAGGACAGGGGTGAACACTGAAGCTTTCTTT.

V usage is TRBV6-5 and J usage is TRBJ1-3; D is undetermined. From germline, CDR1 is MNHEY and CDR2 SVGAGI. Trimming shortened V by 10 bases and J by 4 bases, and 11 bases separated the two germline ends. The CDR3 spans 12 residues. The CDR3 nucleotides read TGTGCCACTAGGCCAAACGGAAACACCATATATTTT. It codes for CATRPNGNTIYF.

The chain employs TRBV6-5 and TRBJ2-3; the D is unclear. V lost 6 bases to trimming and J lost 4 bases, with 5 bases between them. Per the germline V gene, CDR1 is MNHEY and CDR2 is SVGAGI. The CDR3 consists of 11 residues. The CDR3 DNA reads TGTGCCAGCAGGCTAGCAGATACGCAGTATTTT. Residues: CASRLADTQYF.

This chain uses TRBV2 with TRBJ2-7; maybe TRBD1 (8 bases). The germline V gene encodes CDR1 SNHLY and CDR2 FYNNEI. CDR3 length: 15 amino acids. Trimming took 7 bases from V and 5 from J, leaving 21 bases between them. DNA for the CDR3: TGTGCCAGCATCTCGCGCAAACAGGGGGGGAACGAGCAGTACTTC. This sequence encodes CASISRKQGGNEQYF. The full variable domain, with the rest looked up from reference TRBV2 and TRBJ2-7, is EPEVTQTPSHQVTQMGQEVILRCVPISNHLYFYWYRQILGQKVEFLVSFYNNEISEKSEIFDDQFSVERPDGSNFTLKIRSTKLEDSAMYFCASISRKQGGNEQYFGPGTRLTVT.

This clone has a handful of counts. V is TRBV2 and J is TRBJ2-2; TRBD2 matches 9 bases. The CDR3 runs to 14 residues. Unmatched junction bases numbered 3, after V lost 6 bases and J lost 4 bases. Germline values: CDR1 SNHLY, CDR2 FYNNEI. The CDR3 loop reads CASRETSGTGELFF. DNA of the CDR3: TGTGCCAGCAGGGAGACTAGCGGCACCGGGGAGCTGTTTTTT.

The V gene is TRBV19, the J gene TRBJ2-1; TRBD2 matches 7 bases. V lost 2 bases and J lost 4; bases outside the gene matches: 8. The CDR3 length is 16 residues. CDR1 LNHDA and CDR2 SQIVND come from the germline V gene (reference sequence). The CDR3 reads CASSIIGLGSYNEQFF. The CDR3 DNA reads as TGTGCCAGTAGTATAATAGGACTAGGATCGTACAATGAGCAGTTCTTC.

DNA for the CDR3: TGTGCCAGCAGCTTAGGCTTGACTCGGTATGGCTACACCTTC. Amino acid sequence: CASSLGLTRYGYTF. The chain has TRBV7-8 and TRBJ1-2; no clear D. Germline CDR1 is SGHVS and CDR2 is FQNEAQ. The V gene lost 1 base and the J gene lost 5 bases, with 11 bases spanning the gap. This CDR3 spans 14 amino acids.

The chain joins TRBV7-6 to TRBJ2-6; 9 nucleotides align to TRBD1. The CDR3 extends over 16 amino acids. CDR1 and CDR2 from the germline V gene are SGHVS and FNYEAQ. V lost 5 bases and J lost 1; bases outside the gene matches: 3. As DNA, the CDR3 is TGTGCCAGCAGCGCACAGGGGGCATCTGGGGCCAACGTCCTGACTTTC. This gives the protein CASSAQGASGANVLTF.

A single count supports this clone. The CDR3 loop is CASSTPTGVGGNTIYF. The CDR3 DNA follows: TGTGCCAGCAGCACCCCCACAGGGGTGGGTGGAAACACCATATATTTT. The chain carries TRBV3-1 (or the pseudogene TRBV3-2) and TRBJ1-3; 7 nucleotides match TRBD1. This CDR3 contains 16 residues. V lost 5 bases, J lost 3 bases, and 10 bases stayed unmatched. CDR1 LGHDT and CDR2 YNNKEL come from the germline V gene (reference sequence).

This clone was seen once. The V call is TRBV19, the J call TRBJ1-4; D ambiguous. Trimming shortened V by 7 bases and J by 8 bases, and 14 bases separated the two germline ends. This CDR3 has 13 residues. Germline CDR1 is LNHDA and CDR2 is SQIVND (reference sequence). CDR3 region: CASTVTSGEKLFF. DNA of the CDR3: TGTGCCAGTACTGTTACCTCGGGAGAAAAACTGTTTTTT.

This chain connects TRBV18 to TRBJ1-5; a weak D match, TRBD1 (6 bases). The CDR3 sequence is 17 residues long. Trimming stripped 4 bases from V and 1 base from J, with 17 bases between. Germline V CDR1 and CDR2: KGHSH, LQKENI. This CDR3 is CASSLKGSGASNQPQHF. CDR3 DNA sequence: TGTGCCAGCTCACTAAAAGGGTCAGGGGCGAGCAATCAGCCCCAGCATTTT.

The chain is built from TRBV19 and TRBJ1-1, with TRBD1 identical over 11 bases. Germline CDR1 reads LNHDA; CDR2 reads SQIVND (reference sequence). This CDR3 comprises 16 residues. V gave up 3 bases and J gave up 4 bases; unmatched junction bases: 7. CDR3 nucleotides: TGTGCCAGTAGTATGGGCAAAGGACAGGGGGCCACTGAAGCTTTCTTT. This gives the protein CASSMGKGQGATEAFF.

This clone was found a few times. This chain uses TRBV14 with TRBJ2-7, with TRBD1 identical over 11 bases. The CDR3 totals 17 residues. Germline V gene data show CDR1 as SGHDN and CDR2 as FVKESK. V was pared by 5 bases and J by 2 bases, with 11 bases of the junction left unmatched. CDR3 nucleotides: TGTGCCAGCAGCTTTCGCCAACCGGGACAGGGGGCCTACGAGCAGTACTTC. This sequence encodes CASSFRQPGQGAYEQYF.

The CDR3 DNA sequence: TGTGCCAGCAGCCAACGACAGTTCTCCTACGAGCAGTACTTC. Its protein product is CASSQRQFSYEQYF. The chain carries TRBV3-1 (or the pseudogene TRBV3-2) and TRBJ2-7; D may be TRBD1 (5 bases). This CDR3 is 14 amino acids long. Germline CDR1 and CDR2: LGHDT and YNNKEL (reference sequence). The V end lost 2 bases, the J end lost 0 bases, and 8 bases lay between the germline ends.

This chain links TRBV14 with TRBJ1-1, with D hard to call. This CDR3 is built from 13 residues. Germline V gene lookup returns CDR1 SGHDN and CDR2 FVKESK. V gave up 3 bases and J gave up 4 bases, with 9 bases separating them. The CDR3 sequence: CASSHLGGTEAFF. CDR3 DNA sequence: TGTGCCAGCAGCCATTTGGGAGGCACTGAAGCTTTCTTT.

The chain recombines TRBV29-1 with TRBJ1-5; D is unclear. V lost 6 bases, J lost 1 base, and 10 bases lay in between. In germline, CDR1 is SQVTM, CDR2 ANQGSEA. The CDR3 extends over 13 amino acids. CDR3 nucleotide sequence: TGCAGCGTCTCACGAGGGAGCAATCAGCCCCAGCATTTT. Protein sequence: CSVSRGSNQPQHF.

This chain uses TRBV19 with TRBJ1-2; TRBD1 aligns across 9 bases. The germline CDR1 and CDR2 sequences are LNHDA and SQIVND (reference sequence). With 5 bases clipped from V and 4 bases from J, the junction kept 5 bases outside the gene matches. The CDR3 covers 14 residues. The CDR3 DNA follows: TGTGCCAGTAGTCTACAGGGGGCTCCCTATGGCTACACCTTC. Protein: CASSLQGAPYGYTF.

The chain links TRBV15 to TRBJ1-2, with a possible D match to TRBD1 (5 bases). The CDR3 covers 12 residues. CDR1 and CDR2 from the germline V gene are LNHNV and YYDKDF (reference sequence). Between the trimmed V and J ends, which lost 3 bases and 14 bases, there was a span of 16 bases. In DNA, the CDR3 is TGTGCCACCAGCAGCCTCGTCGAGACAGTGACCTTC. Residues: CATSSLVETVTF.

This clone has a count of ten or more. The chain recombines TRBV7-9 with TRBJ2-1; 12 nucleotides line up with TRBD2. V shed 4 bases, J shed 2 bases, and the junction held 0 bases outside the gene matches. From germline, CDR1 is SEHNR and CDR2 FQNEAQ (reference sequence). The length of the CDR3 is 15 residues. The CDR3 reads CASSSSGRAYNEQFF. The CDR3 bases are TGTGCCAGCAGCTCTAGCGGGAGGGCCTACAATGAGCAGTTCTTC.

The V and J genes are TRBV29-1 and TRBJ2-1, with 8 bases fitting TRBD2. From germline, CDR1 is SQVTM and CDR2 ANQGSEA. The CDR3 length is 12 residues. V lost 6 bases and J lost 7; bases outside the gene matches: 5. The CDR3 DNA follows: TGCAGCGTCGGGGGGGATACGAATGAGCAGTTCTTC. It translates to CSVGGDTNEQFF.

This chain links TRBV14 with TRBJ1-6, with unresolved D. Trimming left V 4 bases short and J 1 base short, with 11 bases between. The CDR3 consists of 16 residues. Looked up from germline, CDR1 is SGHDN and CDR2 is FVKESK. The CDR3 coding sequence is TGTGCCAGCAGCCCCTCGGCGGGATCCTATAATTCACCCCTCCACTTT. Its protein product is CASSPSAGSYNSPLHF.

V usage is TRBV5-4 and J usage is TRBJ2-5; D is perhaps TRBD2 (7 bases). The length of the CDR3 is 18 residues. Trimming shortened V by 3 bases and J by 5 bases, and 26 bases separated the two germline ends. In germline, CDR1 is SGHNT, CDR2 YYREEE (reference sequence). The CDR3 DNA follows: TGTGCCAGCAGCTCCGCAAAAGAGGGGGGCGGGAGAGGGGAGACCCAGTACTTC. It is translated as CASSSAKEGGGRGETQYF.

This clone has a single count. The gene calls are TRBV5-5 and TRBJ2-4; no definite D call. Between the trimmed V and J ends, which lost 5 bases and 0 bases, there was a span of 15 bases. This CDR3 has 16 amino acids. The germline CDR1 and CDR2 sequences are SGHKS and YYEKEE (reference sequence). In DNA form, the CDR3 reads TGTGCCAGCAGTCAAGACACCCGCCTAGCCAAAAACATTCAGTACTTC. This gives the protein CASSQDTRLAKNIQYF.

The chain combines TRBV7-2 with TRBJ1-5; tentatively, D is TRBD1 (6 bases). The V and J ends lost 5 bases and 7 bases respectively, with 12 bases between them. The CDR3 totals 13 residues. Germline CDR1 and CDR2: SGHTA and FQGNSA. The CDR3 reads CASSRGFQQPQHF. The CDR3 DNA reads TGTGCCAGCAGCAGGGGGTTCCAGCAGCCCCAGCATTTT.